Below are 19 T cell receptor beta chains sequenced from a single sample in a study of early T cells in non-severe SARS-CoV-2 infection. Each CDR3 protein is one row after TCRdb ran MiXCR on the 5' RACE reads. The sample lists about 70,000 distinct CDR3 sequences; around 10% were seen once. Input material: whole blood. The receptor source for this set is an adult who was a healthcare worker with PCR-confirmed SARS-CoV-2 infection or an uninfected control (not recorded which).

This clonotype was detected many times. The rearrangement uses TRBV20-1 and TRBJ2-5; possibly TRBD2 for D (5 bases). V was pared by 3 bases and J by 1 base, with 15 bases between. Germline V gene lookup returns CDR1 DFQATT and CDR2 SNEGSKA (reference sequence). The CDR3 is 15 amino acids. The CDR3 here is CSARRSHGVQETQYF. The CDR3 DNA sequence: TGCAGTGCTAGGAGGAGTCACGGGGTCCAAGAGACCCAGTACTTC.

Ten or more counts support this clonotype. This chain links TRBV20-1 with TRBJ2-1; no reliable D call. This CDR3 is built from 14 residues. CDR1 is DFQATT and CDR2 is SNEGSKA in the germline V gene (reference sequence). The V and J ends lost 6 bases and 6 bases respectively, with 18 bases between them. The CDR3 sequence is CSAASYRQVNEQFF. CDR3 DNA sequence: TGCAGTGCCGCTTCGTACCGGCAAGTCAATGAGCAGTTCTTC.

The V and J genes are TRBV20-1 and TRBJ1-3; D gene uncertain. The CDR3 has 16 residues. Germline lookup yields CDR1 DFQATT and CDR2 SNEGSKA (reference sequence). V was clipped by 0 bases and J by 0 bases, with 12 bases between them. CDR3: CSARDSRTVSGNTIYF. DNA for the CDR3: TGCAGTGCTAGAGATTCTAGGACGGTCTCTGGAAACACCATATATTTT.

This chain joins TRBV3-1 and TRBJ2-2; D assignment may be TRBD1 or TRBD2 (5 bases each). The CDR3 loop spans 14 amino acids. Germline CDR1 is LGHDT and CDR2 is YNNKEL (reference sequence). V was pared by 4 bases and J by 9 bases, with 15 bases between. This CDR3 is CASSPGDGWRELFF. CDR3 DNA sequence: TGTGCCAGCAGCCCCGGGGACGGCTGGCGGGAGCTGTTTTTT.

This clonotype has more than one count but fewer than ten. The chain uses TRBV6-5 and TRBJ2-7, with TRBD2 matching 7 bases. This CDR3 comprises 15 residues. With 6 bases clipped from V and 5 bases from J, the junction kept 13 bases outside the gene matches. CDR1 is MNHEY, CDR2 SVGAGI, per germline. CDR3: CASSSPQGGVNEQYF. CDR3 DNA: TGTGCCAGCAGCTCACCCCAGGGAGGGGTGAACGAGCAGTACTTC.

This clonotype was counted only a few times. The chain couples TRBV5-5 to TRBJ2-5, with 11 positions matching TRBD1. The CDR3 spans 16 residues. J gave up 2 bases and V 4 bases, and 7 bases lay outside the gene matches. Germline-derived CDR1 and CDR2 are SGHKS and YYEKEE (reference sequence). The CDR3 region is CASSPGQGEGQETQYF. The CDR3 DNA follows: TGTGCCAGCAGCCCGGGACAGGGGGAGGGTCAAGAGACCCAGTACTTC.

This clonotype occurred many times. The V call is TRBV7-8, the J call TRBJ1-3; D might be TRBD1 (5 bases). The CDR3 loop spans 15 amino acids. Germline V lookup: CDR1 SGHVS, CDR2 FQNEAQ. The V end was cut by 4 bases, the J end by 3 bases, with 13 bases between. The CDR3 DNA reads TGTGCCAGCAGCTCACTCCCAGGGAATGGAAACACCATATATTTT. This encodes CASSSLPGNGNTIYF.

CDR3 bases: TGTGCCAGCAGCTTACGACTAGGGAAACTCAATGAGCAGTTCTTC. This translates into CASSLRLGKLNEQFF. The chain uses TRBV7-8 and TRBJ2-1; weak D call: TRBD2 (6 bases). The ends were cut back, 2 bases at V and 6 bases at J, with 14 bases in the middle. The germline V gene encodes CDR1 SGHVS and CDR2 FQNEAQ. The CDR3 has 15 amino acids. Supplemented by reference TRBV7-8 and TRBJ2-1, the full variable domain reads GAGVSQSPRYKVAKRGQDVALRCDPISGHVSLFWYQQALGQGPEFLTYFQNEAQLDKSGLPSDRFFAERPEGSVSTLKIQRTQQEDSAVYLCASSLRLGKLNEQFFGPGTRLTVL.

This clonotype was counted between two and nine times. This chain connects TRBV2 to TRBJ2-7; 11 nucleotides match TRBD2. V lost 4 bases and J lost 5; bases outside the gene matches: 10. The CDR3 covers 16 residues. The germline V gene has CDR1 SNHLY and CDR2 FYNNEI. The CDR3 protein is CASSGWLAGGQDEQYF. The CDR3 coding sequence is TGTGCCAGCAGTGGTTGGCTAGCGGGGGGTCAGGACGAGCAGTACTTC.

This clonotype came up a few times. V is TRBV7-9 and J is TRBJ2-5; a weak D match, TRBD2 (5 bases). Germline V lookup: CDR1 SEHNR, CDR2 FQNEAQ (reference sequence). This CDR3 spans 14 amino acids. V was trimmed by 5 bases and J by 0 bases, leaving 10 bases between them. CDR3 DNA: TGTGCCAGCAGCCCGCCGGGAAACCAAGAGACCCAGTACTTC. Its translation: CASSPPGNQETQYF.

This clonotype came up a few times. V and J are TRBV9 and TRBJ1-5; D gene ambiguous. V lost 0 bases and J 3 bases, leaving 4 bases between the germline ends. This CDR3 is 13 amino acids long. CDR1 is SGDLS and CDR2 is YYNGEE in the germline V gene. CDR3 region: CASSVGPNQPQHF. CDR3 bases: TGTGCCAGCAGCGTAGGACCCAATCAGCCCCAGCATTTT. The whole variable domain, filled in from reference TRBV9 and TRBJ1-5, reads DSGVTQTPKHLITATGQRVTLRCSPRSGDLSVYWYQQSLDQGLQFLIQYYNGEERAKGNILERFSAQQFPDLHSELNLSSLELGDSALYFCASSVGPNQPQHFGDGTRLSIL.

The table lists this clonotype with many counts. CDR3 sequence: CASSQASGGAGELFF. Here the CDR3 DNA reads TGTGCCAGCAGCCAAGCTAGCGGGGGGGCCGGGGAGCTGTTTTTT. The gene calls are TRBV4-2 and TRBJ2-2; 12 bases are shared with TRBD2. Per the germline V gene, CDR1 is LGHNA and CDR2 is YNFKEQ. V was pared by 1 base and J by 6 bases, with 0 bases of the junction left unmatched. This CDR3 spans 15 amino acids.

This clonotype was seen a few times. CDR3 amino acids: CASRPQGSLYYGYTF. CDR3 nucleotide sequence: TGTGCCAGCCGCCCTCAGGGCAGTCTTTACTATGGCTACACCTTC. The J gene is TRBJ1-2, the V gene TRBV6-5; TRBD1 is a possible D gene (5 bases). From germline, CDR1 is MNHEY and CDR2 SVGAGI. The CDR3 is 15 residues long. Between the trimmed V and J ends, which lost 8 bases and 3 bases, there was a span of 19 bases.

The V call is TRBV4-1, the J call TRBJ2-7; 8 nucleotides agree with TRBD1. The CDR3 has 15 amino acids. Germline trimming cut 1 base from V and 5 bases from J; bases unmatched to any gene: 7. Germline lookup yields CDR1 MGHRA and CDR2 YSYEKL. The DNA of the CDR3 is TGCGCCAGCAGCCAAGTGGCTCAGGGGGCGAACGAGCAGTACTTC. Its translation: CASSQVAQGANEQYF.

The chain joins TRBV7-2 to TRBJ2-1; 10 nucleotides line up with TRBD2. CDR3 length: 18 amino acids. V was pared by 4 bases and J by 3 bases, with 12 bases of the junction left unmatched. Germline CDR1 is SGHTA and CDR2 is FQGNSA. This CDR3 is CASSYPTLGTSVYNEQFF. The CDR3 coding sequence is TGTGCCAGCAGCTATCCCACCTTAGGGACTAGCGTCTACAATGAGCAGTTCTTC. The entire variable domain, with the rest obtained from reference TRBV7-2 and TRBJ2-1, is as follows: GAGVSQSPSNKVTEKGKDVELRCDPISGHTALYWYRQSLGQGLEFLIYFQGNSAPDKSGLPSDRFSAERTGGSVSTLTIQRTQQEDSAVYLCASSYPTLGTSVYNEQFFGPGTRLTVL.

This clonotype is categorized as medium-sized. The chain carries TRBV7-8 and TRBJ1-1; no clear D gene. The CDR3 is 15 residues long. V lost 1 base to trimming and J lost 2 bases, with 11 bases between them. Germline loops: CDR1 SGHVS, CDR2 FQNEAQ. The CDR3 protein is CASSLGLIGNTEAFF. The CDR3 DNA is TGTGCCAGCAGCTTAGGTTTAATTGGAAACACTGAAGCTTTCTTT.

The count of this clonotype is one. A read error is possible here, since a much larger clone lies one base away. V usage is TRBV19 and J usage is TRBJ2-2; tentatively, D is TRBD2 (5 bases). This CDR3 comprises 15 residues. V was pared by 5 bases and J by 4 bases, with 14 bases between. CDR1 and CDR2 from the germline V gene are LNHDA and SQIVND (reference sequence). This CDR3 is CASSPLPGSTGELFF. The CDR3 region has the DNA TGTGCCAGTAGTCCTCTTCCGGGGAGCACCGGGGAGCTGTTTTTT.

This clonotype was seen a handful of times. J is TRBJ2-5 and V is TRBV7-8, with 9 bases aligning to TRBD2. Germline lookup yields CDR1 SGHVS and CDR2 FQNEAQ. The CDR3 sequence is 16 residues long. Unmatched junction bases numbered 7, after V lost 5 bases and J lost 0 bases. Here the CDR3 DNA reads TGTGCCAGCAGCCGGCTAGCGGGGATAAACCAAGAGACCCAGTACTTC. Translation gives CASSRLAGINQETQYF.

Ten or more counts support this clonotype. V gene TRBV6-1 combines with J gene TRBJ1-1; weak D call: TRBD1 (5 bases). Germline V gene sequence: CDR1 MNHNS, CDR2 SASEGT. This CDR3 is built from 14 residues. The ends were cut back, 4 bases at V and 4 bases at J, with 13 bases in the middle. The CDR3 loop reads CASSVPGPGTEAFF. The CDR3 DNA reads TGTGCCAGCAGTGTACCGGGACCCGGCACTGAAGCTTTCTTT.